This entry is about one T cell receptor beta chain. The entry originates in a study of T cell changes during pregnancy in multiple sclerosis. The CDR3 is 16 residues long. Germline V CDR1 and CDR2: MRHNA, SNTAGT. V trimming: 8 bases; J trimming: 3 bases; junction bases outside the gene matches: 10. Sequenced by immunoSEQ multiplex PCR; TCRdb stores in-frame clones only, minus some. Among approximately 61,000 clones listed, approximately 91% were seen once. This TCR was recovered from a female donor with multiple sclerosis, enrolled in a pregnancy study. Specimen: peripheral blood, collected in the first trimester of pregnancy. The gene calls are TRBV6-4 and TRBJ2-2; 9 nucleotides match TRBD2. The CDR3 reads CASLGTSLYHTGELFF. Written as DNA, the CDR3 is TGTGCCAGCCTTGGGACTAGCCTATACCACACCGGGGAGCTGTTTTTT.